This T cell receptor beta chain was identified during a study of identical twins. TCRdb reprocessed the 5' RACE reads with MiXCR, giving one entry per CDR3 protein. The table records hundreds of thousands of distinct CDR3 sequences, roughly an eighth of them present only once. This clonotype has a count of ten or more. This CDR3 region has 17 residues. Germline CDR1 is LGHDT and CDR2 is YNNKEL (reference sequence). V was cut by 3 bases and J by 0 bases, with 15 bases left in between. The data also belong to a second study, concerning yellow fever vaccine responses in identical twins. That investigation notes: Twins' T cell vaccine responses reportedly looked partly convergent, partly personalized.

This TCR came from a woman aged 18 to 35 in good health. The genes are TRBV3-1 and TRBJ2-1, with unresolved D. Sequenced input: PBMCs. DNA for the CDR3: TGTGCCAGCAGCCACTTCCAGATAGTGAGCTCCTACAATGAGCAGTTCTTC. It encodes CASSHFQIVSSYNEQFF.